The rows below give T cell receptor beta chains drawn from one sample of a study of esophageal squamous cell carcinoma under preoperative chemotherapy. MiXCR was run by TCRdb on the PCR reads, yielding one entry per CDR3 protein. The sample yields approximately 15,000 distinct CDR3 sequences, 60% seen once. Sampling was done from a patient given preoperative chemotherapy. These receptors came from a human donor with esophageal squamous cell carcinoma. The donor label of this sample is uncertain. CDR3s include the opening cysteine and the closing phenylalanine or tryptophan. The order of the fields is J gene, clone size, V gene, D gene, CDR3 DNA, CDR3 protein. D genes are given only for firm matches. Clone size is given for some rows only: seen once, a few or many times, or a class if the clone is expanded.

TRBJ2-3	few	TRBV6-1	-	TGTGCCAGCAGTCGCAAGGGGGGGGACGGGAAAAATACGCAGTACTTT	CASSRKGGDGKNTQYF
TRBJ2-3	-	TRBV6-2/TRBV6-3	-	TGTGCCAGCAGTCCCAGCACAGATACGCAGTATTTT	CASSPSTDTQYF
TRBJ2-5	many	TRBV6-5	-	TGTGCCAGCAGTTCCTACGACAGTCAAGAGACCCAGTACTTC	CASSSYDSQETQYF
TRBJ2-2	large	TRBV6-1	-	TGTGCCAGCAGTGAAGGAGCAGGGACCGGGGAGCTGTTTTTT	CASSEGAGTGELFF
TRBJ2-5	-	TRBV6-1	-	TGTGCCAGCGGTCGTAGTTGGGGGAGTGGTGGGGAGACCCAGTACTTC	CASGRSWGSGGETQYF
TRBJ2-5	few	TRBV27	TRBD2	TGTGCCAGCAGTTTACTGGCTAGCGGGGAGGGGGAGCAGTACTTC	CASSLLASGEGEQYF
TRBJ2-3	-	TRBV6-1	-	TGTGCCAGCAGTGAAGAGGGTTGGGGTGGGGGCACAGATACGCAGTATTTT	CASSEEGWGGGTDTQYF
TRBJ1-1	-	TRBV11-2	TRBD1	TGTGCCAGCAGCTTTCAGGGGGTTGTTACTGAAGCTTTCTTT	CASSFQGVVTEAFF
TRBJ2-2	-	TRBV6-9	-	TGTGCCAGCAGCTATTCGAACACCGGGGAGCTGTTTTTT	CASSYSNTGELFF
TRBJ2-3	-	TRBV6-1	-	TGTGCCAGCGCCCTATCAGGACAGAACACAGATACGCAGTATTTT	CASALSGQNTDTQYF
TRBJ2-3	few	TRBV6-1	TRBD1	TGTGCCAGCAGGGGACAGGTTACGACAGATACGCAGTATTTT	CASRGQVTTDTQYF